These 23 T cell receptor beta chains share one sample of origin, sequenced in a study of Graves' ophthalmopathy and Graves' hyperthyroidism. For repertoire sequencing, the TCR beta CDR3 regions were amplified from RNA transcripts. In the first round, RT-PCR was carried out with HTBI primers, and a multiplex PCR formed the second round. TCRdb called the multiplex PCR reads again in MiXCR, with one record for every CDR3 protein. The sample has approximately 500,000 distinct CDR3 sequences; approximately 15% are singletons. The source material was blood. The receptors shown here come from a woman younger than 45 with Graves' ophthalmopathy.

This clonotype came up many times. Compared with germline, one end of the junction differs, possibly owing to a read error. This rearrangement joins TRBV29-1 to TRBJ2-5; D uncertain. The CDR3 extends over 12 amino acids. The germline V gene has CDR1 SQVTM and CDR2 ANQGSEA. CDR3 region: CSLEYGPQTQYF. The DNA of the CDR3 is TGCAGCCTTGAGTACGGGCCACAGACCCAGTACTTC. Variable domain in full (rest from reference TRBV29-1 and TRBJ2-5): SAVISQKPSRDICQRGTSLTIQCQVDSQVTMMFWYRQQPGQSLTLIATANQGSEATYESGFVIDKFPISRPNLTFSTLTVSNMSPEDSSIYLCSLEYGPQTQYFGPGTRLLVL.

This clonotype was recorded at least ten times. The chain employs TRBV7-3 and TRBJ2-5; TRBD2 matches 7 bases. The CDR3 has 14 residues. Looked up from germline, CDR1 is SGHTA and CDR2 is FQGTGA. V gave up 1 base and J gave up 3 bases; unmatched junction bases: 2. DNA of the CDR3: TGTGCCAGCAGCTTAATGGCGGGAGAAGAGACCCAGTACTTC. This translates into CASSLMAGEETQYF.

This clonotype has a count of ten or more. CDR3 in amino acids: CASSLDARLSSYEQYF. DNA of the CDR3: TGTGCCAGCAGCTTAGATGCGAGGCTTAGCTCCTACGAGCAGTACTTC. The V call is TRBV11-2, the J call TRBJ2-7; no firm D call. The germline V gene encodes CDR1 SGHAT and CDR2 FQNNGV. The V end was cut by 0 bases, the J end by 0 bases, with 12 bases between. The CDR3 is 16 amino acids.

This clonotype was seen many times. This chain connects TRBV18 to TRBJ2-5; tentatively, D is TRBD2 (5 bases). The CDR3 covers 14 residues. CDR1 is KGHSH, CDR2 LQKENI, per germline. V was trimmed by 3 bases and J by 4 bases, leaving 12 bases between them. The CDR3 coding sequence is TGTGCCAGCTCACCGGAGGCGGGCCGAGAGACCCAGTACTTC. Protein product: CASSPEAGRETQYF.

V and J are TRBV7-9 and TRBJ1-6, with D maybe TRBD1 (5 bases). V lost 5 bases and J 8 bases, leaving 19 bases between the germline ends. This CDR3 spans 16 amino acids. CDR1 and CDR2 from the germline V gene are SEHNR and FQNEAQ (reference sequence). CDR3: CASSEQWGGRDSPLHF. The CDR3 DNA follows: TGTGCCAGCAGCGAGCAATGGGGGGGTCGTGATTCACCCCTCCACTTT.

This clonotype has ten or more counts. This chain joins TRBV7-9 and TRBJ1-1; weak D call: TRBD1 (5 bases). This CDR3 has 15 amino acids. CDR1 and CDR2 from the germline V gene are SEHNR and FQNEAQ (reference sequence). V shed 5 bases and J shed 3 bases, with 16 bases lying between them. The CDR3 here is CASSARRGVDTEAFF. For the CDR3, the DNA is TGTGCCAGCAGCGCCCGACGGGGCGTTGACACTGAAGCTTTCTTT.

Ten or more counts support this clonotype. The V and J genes are TRBV6-5 and TRBJ2-6; either TRBD1 or TRBD2 may supply D (5 bases each). This CDR3 is built from 17 residues. V lost 4 bases to trimming and J lost 1 base, with 14 bases between them. The germline V gene has CDR1 MNHEY and CDR2 SVGAGI. Here the CDR3 DNA reads TGTGCCAGCAGTTCAACCGGGACCCCGTCTGGGGCCAACGTCCTGACTTTC. Amino acid sequence: CASSSTGTPSGANVLTF.

This clonotype was counted at least ten times. The chain uses TRBV6-5 and TRBJ1-2, with D possibly TRBD1 on 5 matching bases. The CDR3 has 12 amino acids. CDR1 is MNHEY and CDR2 is SVGAGI in the germline V gene. V gave up 7 bases and J gave up 4 bases, with 10 bases separating them. The CDR3: CASKAGTYGYTF. The CDR3 DNA sequence: TGTGCCAGCAAGGCAGGGACCTATGGCTACACCTTC.

This clonotype was counted ten times or more. This chain connects TRBV6-4 to TRBJ2-5; a possible D gene is TRBD1 (5 bases). This CDR3 has 13 residues. Trimming shortened V by 5 bases and J by 4 bases, and 11 bases separated the two germline ends. Germline V gives CDR1 MRHNA, CDR2 SNTAGT. CDR3 nucleotides: TGTGCCAGCAGTCTCCTTGGGGCAGAGACCCAGTACTTC. Its translation: CASSLLGAETQYF.

This clonotype was recorded at least ten times. V usage is TRBV28 and J usage is TRBJ1-1; D is possibly TRBD1 (6 bases). The V gene's germline CDR1 is MDHEN and CDR2 SYDVKM. This CDR3 is 15 amino acids long. The germline V and J ends were trimmed by 2 bases and 7 bases, with 17 bases remaining between them. The CDR3 here is CASSLRGRGQIEAFF. The CDR3 DNA reads as TGTGCCAGCAGTTTAAGGGGCAGGGGCCAAATTGAAGCTTTCTTT.

This clonotype was observed many times. CDR3 DNA sequence: TGTGCCAGCAGTGAAGGGGGCCAGGGGAAAGAGACCCAGTACTTC. This translates into CASSEGGQGKETQYF. V usage is TRBV6-1 and J usage is TRBJ2-5, with a possible D match to TRBD1 (6 bases). Germline V lookup: CDR1 MNHNS, CDR2 SASEGT. The CDR3 totals 15 residues. Deletions cut 1 base from V and 3 bases from J, with 12 bases between.

This clonotype was detected many times. The chain links TRBV11-1 to TRBJ2-7; TRBD2 matches at 11 bases. The V and J ends lost 1 base and 5 bases, in that order; junction bases with no gene match: 4. The CDR3 sequence is 15 residues long. Germline V gene data show CDR1 as SGHAT and CDR2 as FQDESV (reference sequence). The CDR3 spells CASSLGLAGTHEQYF. The CDR3 DNA sequence: TGTGCCAGCAGCTTAGGACTAGCGGGGACCCACGAGCAGTACTTC. The full variable domain, with the rest looked up from reference TRBV11-1 and TRBJ2-7, is EAEVAQSPRYKITEKSQAVAFWCDPISGHATLYWYRQILGQGPELLVQFQDESVVDDSQLPKDRFSAERLKGVDSTLKIQPAELGDSAMYLCASSLGLAGTHEQYFGPGTRLTVT.

This clonotype was detected only a few times. This sequence joins TRBV12-3 or TRBV12-4 and TRBJ2-7, with 7 nucleotides matching TRBD1. The CDR3 contains 14 residues. V lost 3 bases, J lost 3 bases, and 5 bases stayed unmatched. This CDR3 is CASSFQQGIYEQYF. The CDR3, as DNA: TGTGCCAGCAGTTTTCAACAGGGGATCTACGAGCAGTACTTC.

The chain combines TRBV12-3 or TRBV12-4 with TRBJ2-3; D gene ambiguous. Trimming shortened V by 2 bases and J by 1 base, and 7 bases separated the two germline ends. The CDR3 runs 14 residues. The CDR3 DNA reads TGTGCCAGCAGTTTACTAGGACGCACAGATACGCAGTATTTT. This encodes CASSLLGRTDTQYF.

This clonotype showed up many times. The chain employs TRBV2 and TRBJ2-7; possibly TRBD2 for D (7 bases). The V gene's germline CDR1 is SNHLY and CDR2 FYNNEI. The CDR3 spans 14 residues. Trimming took off 7 bases at V and 6 bases at J, with 19 bases between the two ends. In nucleotides, the CDR3 is TGTGCCAGCACCTCCCGGGGGGACATCGCCGAGCAGTACTTC. It specifies CASTSRGDIAEQYF.

The rearrangement links TRBV20-1 to TRBJ1-1, with a tentative D call TRBD1 (6 bases). Trimming cost V 3 bases and J 1 base, with 15 bases left between them. The CDR3 has 15 residues. Germline V lookup: CDR1 DFQATT, CDR2 SNEGSKA (reference sequence). This CDR3 is CSARPIQGANTEAFF. The CDR3 nucleotides are TGCAGTGCTAGGCCCATACAGGGAGCGAACACTGAAGCTTTCTTT.

This clonotype was seen at least ten times. The rearrangement uses TRBV20-1 and TRBJ2-7; TRBD2 might be the D (5 bases). The CDR3 extends over 14 amino acids. The germline V gene encodes CDR1 DFQATT and CDR2 SNEGSKA (reference sequence). V was cut by 0 bases and J by 7 bases, with 16 bases left in between. This CDR3 is CSARDLEGEEEQYF. Written as DNA, the CDR3 is TGCAGTGCTAGAGATTTAGAGGGTGAGGAGGAGCAGTACTTC.

This clonotype has a count of ten or more. This rearrangement joins TRBV29-1 to TRBJ2-7; possibly TRBD1 or TRBD2 for D (7 bases each). V was cut by 1 base and J by 1 base, with 17 bases left in between. This CDR3 is 16 amino acids long. Per germline, CDR1 SQVTM and CDR2 ANQGSEA. CDR3 bases: TGCAGCGTTGAAGCAGGGGGAGGGGCAGGGTCCTACGAGCAGTACTTC. Protein product: CSVEAGGGAGSYEQYF.

This clonotype appeared many times. The gene calls are TRBV20-1 and TRBJ1-2; D may be TRBD1 (5 bases). The CDR3 extends over 12 amino acids. With 6 bases removed from V and 7 bases from J, the gap between germline ends came to 15 bases. The germline gives CDR1 DFQATT, CDR2 SNEGSKA (reference sequence). CDR3 nucleotides: TGCAGTGCCACCACGGGCAGGGCTGGCTACACCTTC. Protein product: CSATTGRAGYTF.

This clonotype was seen ten or more times. This chain joins TRBV6-1 and TRBJ1-1; 9 nucleotides align to TRBD1. V lost 5 bases and J lost 11; bases outside the gene matches: 12. The CDR3 has 14 amino acids. Germline assignment: CDR1 MNHNS and CDR2 SASEGT. The CDR3 here is CASSPGTGLIGAFF. CDR3 nucleotide sequence: TGTGCCAGCAGTCCCGGGACAGGGCTCATAGGGGCTTTCTTT.

The chain uses TRBV6-5 and TRBJ2-6; D unresolved. The CDR3 consists of 17 residues. Germline values: CDR1 MNHEY, CDR2 SVGAGI. The ends were cut back, 4 bases at V and 0 bases at J, with 13 bases in the middle. The CDR3 region has the DNA TGTGCCAGCAGTTCCCCCGGACGCCGCTCTGGGGCCAACGTCCTGACTTTC. It encodes CASSSPGRRSGANVLTF.

This clonotype was picked up many times. The chain joins TRBV20-1 to TRBJ2-5; 11 bases fit TRBD2. V lost 6 bases to trimming and J lost 1 base; unmatched junction nucleotides: 4. CDR1 is DFQATT and CDR2 is SNEGSKA in the germline V gene (reference sequence). The CDR3 covers 14 residues. The CDR3 protein is CSAGTSGAQETQYF. CDR3 in DNA: TGCAGTGCCGGGACTAGCGGTGCCCAAGAGACCCAGTACTTC.

This clonotype came up many times. CDR3 DNA: TGTGCCTCCGACAGGGGCCCAAACTTGGGCTACACCTTC. Residues: CASDRGPNLGYTF. J is TRBJ1-2 and V is TRBV30, with 8 positions matching TRBD1. The CDR3 totals 13 residues. The V gene's germline CDR1 is GTSNPN and CDR2 SVGIG (reference sequence). Trimming removed 7 bases from V and 8 bases from J; junction bases left unmatched: 12.